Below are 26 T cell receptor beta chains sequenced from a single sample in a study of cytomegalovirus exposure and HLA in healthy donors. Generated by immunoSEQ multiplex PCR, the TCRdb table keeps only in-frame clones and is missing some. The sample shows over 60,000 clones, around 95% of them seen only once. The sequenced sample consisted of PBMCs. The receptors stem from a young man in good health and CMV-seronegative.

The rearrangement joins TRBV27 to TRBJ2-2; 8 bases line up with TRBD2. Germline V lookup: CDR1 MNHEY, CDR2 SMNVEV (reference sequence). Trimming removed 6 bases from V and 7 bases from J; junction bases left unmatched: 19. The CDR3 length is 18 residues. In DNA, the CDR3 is TGTGCCAGCAGCCCGACTAGCGCCTGGTCCGGTTTTATCGGGGAGCTGTTTTTT. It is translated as CASSPTSAWSGFIGELFF.

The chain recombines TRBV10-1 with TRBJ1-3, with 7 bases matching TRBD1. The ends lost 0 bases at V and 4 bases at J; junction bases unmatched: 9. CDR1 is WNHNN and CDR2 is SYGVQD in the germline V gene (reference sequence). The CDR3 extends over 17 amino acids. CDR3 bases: TGCGCCAGCAGTGAGTCGAGACTCGACAGGGACGGAAACACCATATATTTT. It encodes CASSESRLDRDGNTIYF.

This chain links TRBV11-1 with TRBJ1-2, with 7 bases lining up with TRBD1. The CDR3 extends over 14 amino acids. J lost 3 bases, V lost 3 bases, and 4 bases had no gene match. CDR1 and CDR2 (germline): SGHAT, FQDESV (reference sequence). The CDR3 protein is CASSFFGTDYGYTF. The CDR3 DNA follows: TGTGCCAGCAGCTTTTTTGGGACAGACTATGGCTACACCTTC.

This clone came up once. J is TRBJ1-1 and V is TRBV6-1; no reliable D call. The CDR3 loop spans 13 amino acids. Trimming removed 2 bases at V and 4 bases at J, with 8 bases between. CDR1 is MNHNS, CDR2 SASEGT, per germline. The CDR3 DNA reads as TGTGCCAGCAGTGAAAGGGAGGGCACTGAAGCTTTCTTT. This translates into CASSEREGTEAFF.

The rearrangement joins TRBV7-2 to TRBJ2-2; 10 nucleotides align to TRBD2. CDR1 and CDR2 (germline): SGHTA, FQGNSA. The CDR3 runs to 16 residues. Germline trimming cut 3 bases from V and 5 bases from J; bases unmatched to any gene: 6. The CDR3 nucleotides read TGTGCCAGCAGCTTCTCACTAGCGGGAAGGACCGGGGAGCTGTTTTTT. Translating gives CASSFSLAGRTGELFF.

The CDR3 nucleotides are TGTGCCAGCAGGACGAATCATGCGGGACGGATTTTAGATGGCTACACCTTC. It codes for CASRTNHAGRILDGYTF. This chain links TRBV21-1 with TRBJ1-2. TRBV21-1 counts as a pseudogene. CDR3 length equals 17 residues.

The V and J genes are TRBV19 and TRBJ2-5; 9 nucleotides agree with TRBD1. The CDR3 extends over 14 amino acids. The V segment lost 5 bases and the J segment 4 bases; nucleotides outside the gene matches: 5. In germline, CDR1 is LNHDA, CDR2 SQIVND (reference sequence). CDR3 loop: CASSPGQGRETQYF. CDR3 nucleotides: TGTGCCAGTAGTCCGGGACAGGGAAGAGAGACCCAGTACTTC.

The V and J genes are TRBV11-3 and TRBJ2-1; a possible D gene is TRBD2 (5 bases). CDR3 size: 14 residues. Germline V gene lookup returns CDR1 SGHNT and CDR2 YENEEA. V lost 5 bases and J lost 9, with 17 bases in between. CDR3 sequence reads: CASSPPWLAIEQFF. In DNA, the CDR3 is TGTGCCAGCAGCCCCCCGTGGTTAGCGATTGAGCAGTTCTTC.

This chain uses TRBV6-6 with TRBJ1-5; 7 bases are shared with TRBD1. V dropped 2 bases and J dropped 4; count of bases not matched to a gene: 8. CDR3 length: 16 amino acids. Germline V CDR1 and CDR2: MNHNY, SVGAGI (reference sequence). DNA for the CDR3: TGTGCCAGCAGTTACCGGGGGGGACAGTCGAATCAGCCCCAGCATTTT. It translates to CASSYRGGQSNQPQHF.

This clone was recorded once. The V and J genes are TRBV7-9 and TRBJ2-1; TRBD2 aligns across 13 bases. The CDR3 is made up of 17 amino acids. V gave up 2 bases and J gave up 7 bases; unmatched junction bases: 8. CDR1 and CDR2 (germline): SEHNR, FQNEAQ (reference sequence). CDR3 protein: CASSLRRTSGRGNEQFF. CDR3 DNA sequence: TGTGCCAGCAGCTTAAGGAGGACTAGCGGGAGAGGGAATGAGCAGTTCTTC.

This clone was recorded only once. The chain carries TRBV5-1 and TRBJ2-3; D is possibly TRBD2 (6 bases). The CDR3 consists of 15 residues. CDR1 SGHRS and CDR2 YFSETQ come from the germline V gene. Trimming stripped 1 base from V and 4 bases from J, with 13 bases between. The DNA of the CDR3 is TGCGCCAGCAGCTTGACGGGAGTTGGGGCAGATACGCAGTATTTT. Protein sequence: CASSLTGVGADTQYF.

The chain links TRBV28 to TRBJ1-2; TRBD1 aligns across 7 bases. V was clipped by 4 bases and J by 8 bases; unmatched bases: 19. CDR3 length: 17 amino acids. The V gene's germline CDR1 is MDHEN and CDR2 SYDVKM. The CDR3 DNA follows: TGTGCCAGCAGTTCCTCAAGAACCGATAGGGGGCGTCGAGGCTACACCTTC. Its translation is CASSSSRTDRGRRGYTF.

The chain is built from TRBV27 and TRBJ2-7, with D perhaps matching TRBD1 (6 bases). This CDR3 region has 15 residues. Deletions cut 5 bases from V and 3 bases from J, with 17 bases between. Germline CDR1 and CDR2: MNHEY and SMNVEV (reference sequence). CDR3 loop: CASSPGDILGYEQYF. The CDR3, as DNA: TGTGCCAGCAGTCCCGGGGACATCTTAGGCTACGAGCAGTACTTC.

CDR3 in DNA: TGTGCCAGCAGCCGTGGGGAGACTGAAGCTTTCTTT. It specifies CASSRGETEAFF. This chain joins TRBV7-8 and TRBJ1-1; D remains unclear. The CDR3 is made up of 12 amino acids. Between the trimmed V and J ends, which lost 5 bases and 5 bases, there was a span of 9 bases. Germline V gives CDR1 SGHVS, CDR2 FQNEAQ.

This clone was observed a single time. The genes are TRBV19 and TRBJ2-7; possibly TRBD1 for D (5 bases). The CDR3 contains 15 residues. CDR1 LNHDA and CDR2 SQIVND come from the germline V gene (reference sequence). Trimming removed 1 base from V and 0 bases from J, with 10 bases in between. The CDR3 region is CASSIVLQGSYEQYF. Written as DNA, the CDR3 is TGTGCCAGTAGTATAGTCTTGCAGGGCTCCTACGAGCAGTACTTC.

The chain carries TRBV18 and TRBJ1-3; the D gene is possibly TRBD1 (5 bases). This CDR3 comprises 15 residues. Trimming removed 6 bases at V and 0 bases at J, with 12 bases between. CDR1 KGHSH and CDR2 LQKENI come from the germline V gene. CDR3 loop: CASSPGHRSGNTIYF. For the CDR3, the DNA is TGTGCCAGCTCCCCAGGACATCGCTCTGGAAACACCATATATTTT.

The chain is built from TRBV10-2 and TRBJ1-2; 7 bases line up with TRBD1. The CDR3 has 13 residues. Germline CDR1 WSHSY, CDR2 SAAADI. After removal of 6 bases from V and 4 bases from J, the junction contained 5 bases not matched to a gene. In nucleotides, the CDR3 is TGCGCCAGCAGGAAAGGGGGCGGCTATGGCTACACCTTC. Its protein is CASRKGGGYGYTF.

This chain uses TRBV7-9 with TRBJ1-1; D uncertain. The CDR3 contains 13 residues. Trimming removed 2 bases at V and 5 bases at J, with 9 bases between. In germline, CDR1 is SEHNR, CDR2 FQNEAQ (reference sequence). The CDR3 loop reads CASSLREATEAFF. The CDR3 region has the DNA TGTGCCAGCAGCTTACGAGAGGCAACTGAAGCTTTCTTT.

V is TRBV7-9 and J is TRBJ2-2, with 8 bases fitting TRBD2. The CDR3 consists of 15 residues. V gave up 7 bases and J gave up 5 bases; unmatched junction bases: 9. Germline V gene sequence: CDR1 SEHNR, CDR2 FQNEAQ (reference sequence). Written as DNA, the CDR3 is TGTGCCAGCACTCCGGGGGCGGGAGGAACCGGGGAGCTGTTTTTT. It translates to CASTPGAGGTGELFF. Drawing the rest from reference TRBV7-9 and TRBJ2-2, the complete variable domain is DTGVSQNPRHKITKRGQNVTFRCDPISEHNRLYWYRQTLGQGPEFLTYFQNEAQLEKSRLLSDRFSAERPKGSFSTLEIQRTEQGDSAMYLCASTPGAGGTGELFFGEGSRLTVL.

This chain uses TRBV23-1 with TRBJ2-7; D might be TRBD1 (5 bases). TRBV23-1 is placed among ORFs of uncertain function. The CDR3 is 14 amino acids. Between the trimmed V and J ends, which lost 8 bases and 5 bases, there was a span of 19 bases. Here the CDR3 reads CASRRVRQPDEQYF. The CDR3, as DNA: TGCGCCAGCCGCCGGGTGAGACAGCCGGACGAGCAGTACTTC.

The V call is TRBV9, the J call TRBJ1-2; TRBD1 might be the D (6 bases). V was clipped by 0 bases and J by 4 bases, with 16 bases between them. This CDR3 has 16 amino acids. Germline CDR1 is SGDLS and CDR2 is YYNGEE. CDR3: CASSVGGRGDGYGYTF. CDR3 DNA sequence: TGTGCCAGCAGCGTAGGTGGCAGGGGAGATGGCTATGGCTACACCTTC.

The CDR3, as DNA: TGCGCCAGCAGCCAAAACTATCAGGGGAACACTGAAGCTTTCTTT. Protein sequence: CASSQNYQGNTEAFF. The J gene is TRBJ1-1, the V gene TRBV4-1; perhaps TRBD1 as D (5 bases). With 2 bases removed from V and 1 base from J, the gap between germline ends came to 11 bases. This CDR3 is 15 amino acids long. The V gene's germline CDR1 is MGHRA and CDR2 YSYEKL.

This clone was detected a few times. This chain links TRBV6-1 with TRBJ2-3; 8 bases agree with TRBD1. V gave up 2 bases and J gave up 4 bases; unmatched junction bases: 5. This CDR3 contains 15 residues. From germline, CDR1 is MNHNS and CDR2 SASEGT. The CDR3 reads CASSEKTGEADTQYF. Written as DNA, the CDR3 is TGTGCCAGCAGTGAAAAGACAGGGGAAGCAGATACGCAGTATTTT.

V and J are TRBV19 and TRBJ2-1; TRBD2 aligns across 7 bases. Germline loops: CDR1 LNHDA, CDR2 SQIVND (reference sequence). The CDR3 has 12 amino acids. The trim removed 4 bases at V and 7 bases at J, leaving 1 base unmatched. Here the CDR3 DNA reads TGTGCCAGTAGTACTAGCGGAAATGAGCAGTTCTTC. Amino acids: CASSTSGNEQFF.

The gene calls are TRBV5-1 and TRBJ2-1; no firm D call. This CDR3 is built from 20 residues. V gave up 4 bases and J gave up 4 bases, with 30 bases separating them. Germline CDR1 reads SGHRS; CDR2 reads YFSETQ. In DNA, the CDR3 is TGCGCCAGCAGCCTATATCTATCCGTTAATATCGAGCGACCTTACAATGAGCAGTTCTTC. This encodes CASSLYLSVNIERPYNEQFF. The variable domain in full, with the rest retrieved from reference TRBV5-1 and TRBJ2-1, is KAGVTQTPRYLIKTRGQQVTLSCSPISGHRSVSWYQQTPGQGLQFLFEYFSETQRNKGNFPGRFSGRQFSNSRSEMNVSTLELGDSALYLCASSLYLSVNIERPYNEQFFGPGTRLTVL.

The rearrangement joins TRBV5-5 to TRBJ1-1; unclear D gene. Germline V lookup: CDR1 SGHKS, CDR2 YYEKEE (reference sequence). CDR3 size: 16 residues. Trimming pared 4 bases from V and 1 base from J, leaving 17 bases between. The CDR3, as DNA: TGTGCCAGCAGCCTTTACGGGGAGCCCTCGAACACTGAAGCTTTCTTT. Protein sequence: CASSLYGEPSNTEAFF.